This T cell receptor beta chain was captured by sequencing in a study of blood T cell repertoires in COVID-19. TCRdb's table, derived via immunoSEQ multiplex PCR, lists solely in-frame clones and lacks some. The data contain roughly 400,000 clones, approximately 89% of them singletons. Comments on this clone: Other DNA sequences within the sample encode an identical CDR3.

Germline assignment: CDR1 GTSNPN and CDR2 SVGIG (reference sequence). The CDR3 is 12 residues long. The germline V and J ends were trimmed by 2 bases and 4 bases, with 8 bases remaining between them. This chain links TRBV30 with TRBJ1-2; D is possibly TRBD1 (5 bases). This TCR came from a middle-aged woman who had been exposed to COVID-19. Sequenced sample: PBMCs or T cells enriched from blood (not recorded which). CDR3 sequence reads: CAWSPDSYGYTF. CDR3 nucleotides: TGTGCCTGGAGTCCCGACAGCTATGGCTACACCTTC.